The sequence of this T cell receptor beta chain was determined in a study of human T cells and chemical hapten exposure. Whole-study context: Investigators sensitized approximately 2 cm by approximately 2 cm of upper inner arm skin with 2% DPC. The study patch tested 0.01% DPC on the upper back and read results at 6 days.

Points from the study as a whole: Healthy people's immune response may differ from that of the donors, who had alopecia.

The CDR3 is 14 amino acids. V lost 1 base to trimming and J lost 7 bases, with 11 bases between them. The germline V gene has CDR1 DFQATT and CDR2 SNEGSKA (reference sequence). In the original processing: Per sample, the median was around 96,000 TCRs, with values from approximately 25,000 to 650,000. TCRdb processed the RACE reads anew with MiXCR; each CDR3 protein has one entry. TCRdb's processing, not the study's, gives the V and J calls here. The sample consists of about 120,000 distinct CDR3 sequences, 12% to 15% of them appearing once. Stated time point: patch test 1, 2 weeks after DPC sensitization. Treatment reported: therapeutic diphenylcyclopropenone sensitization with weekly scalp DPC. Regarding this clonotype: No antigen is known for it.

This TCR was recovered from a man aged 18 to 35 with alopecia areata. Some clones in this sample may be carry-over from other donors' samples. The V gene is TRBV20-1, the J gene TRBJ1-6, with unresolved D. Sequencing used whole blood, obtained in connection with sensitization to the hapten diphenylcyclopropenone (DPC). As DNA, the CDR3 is TGCAGTGCTAGAGTCGGATCGTGGAATTCACCCCTCCACTTT. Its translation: CSARVGSWNSPLHF.